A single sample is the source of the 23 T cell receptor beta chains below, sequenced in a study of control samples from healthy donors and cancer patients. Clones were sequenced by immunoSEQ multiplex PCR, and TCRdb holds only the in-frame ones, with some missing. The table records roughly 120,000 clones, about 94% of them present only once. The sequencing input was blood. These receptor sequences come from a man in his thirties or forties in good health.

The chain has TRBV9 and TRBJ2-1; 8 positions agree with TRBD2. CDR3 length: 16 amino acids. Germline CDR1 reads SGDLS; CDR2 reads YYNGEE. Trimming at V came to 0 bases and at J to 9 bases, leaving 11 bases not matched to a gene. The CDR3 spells CASSVAGGPSNSEQFF. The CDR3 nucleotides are TGTGCCAGCAGCGTAGCGGGGGGGCCATCCAATAGTGAGCAGTTCTTC.

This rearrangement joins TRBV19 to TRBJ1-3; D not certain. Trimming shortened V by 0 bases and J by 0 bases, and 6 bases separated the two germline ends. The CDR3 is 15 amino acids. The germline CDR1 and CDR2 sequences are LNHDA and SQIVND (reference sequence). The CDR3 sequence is CASSIDRSSGNTIYF. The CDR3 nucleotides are TGTGCCAGTAGTATAGACAGGAGCTCTGGAAACACCATATATTTT.

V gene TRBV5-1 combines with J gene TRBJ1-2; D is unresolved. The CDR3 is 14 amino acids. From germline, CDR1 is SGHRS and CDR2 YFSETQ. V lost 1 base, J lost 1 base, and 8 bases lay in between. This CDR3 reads CASSLREDNYGYTF. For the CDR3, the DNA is TGCGCCAGCAGCTTGCGGGAGGATAACTATGGCTACACCTTC.

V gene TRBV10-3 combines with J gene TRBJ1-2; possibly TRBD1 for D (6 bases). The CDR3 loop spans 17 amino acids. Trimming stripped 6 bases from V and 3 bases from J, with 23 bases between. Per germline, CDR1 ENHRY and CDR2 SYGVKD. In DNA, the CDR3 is TGTGCCATCAGGGGATTGGCGGATCAGGGGAGTGACTATGGCTACACCTTC. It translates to CAIRGLADQGSDYGYTF.

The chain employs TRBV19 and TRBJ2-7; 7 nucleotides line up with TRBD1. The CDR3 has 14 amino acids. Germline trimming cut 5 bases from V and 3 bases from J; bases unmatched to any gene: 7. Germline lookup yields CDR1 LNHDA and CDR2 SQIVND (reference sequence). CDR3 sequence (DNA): TGTGCCAGTAGTCCCAGGGGGAGAAACTACGAGCAGTACTTC. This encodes CASSPRGRNYEQYF.

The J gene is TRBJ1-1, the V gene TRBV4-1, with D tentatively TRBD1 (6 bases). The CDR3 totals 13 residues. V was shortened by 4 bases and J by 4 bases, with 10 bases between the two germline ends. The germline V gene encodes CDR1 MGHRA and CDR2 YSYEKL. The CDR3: CASSRGQSTEAFF. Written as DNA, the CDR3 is TGCGCCAGCAGCCGCGGACAGAGCACTGAAGCTTTCTTT.

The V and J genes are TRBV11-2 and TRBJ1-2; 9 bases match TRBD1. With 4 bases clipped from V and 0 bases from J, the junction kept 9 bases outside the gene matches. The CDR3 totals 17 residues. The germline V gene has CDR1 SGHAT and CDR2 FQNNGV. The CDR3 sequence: CASSSLQGARTNYGYTF. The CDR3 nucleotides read TGTGCCAGCAGCTCCCTACAGGGGGCCCGGACTAACTATGGCTACACCTTC. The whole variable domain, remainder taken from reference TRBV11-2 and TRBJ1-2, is EAGVAQSPRYKIIEKRQSVAFWCNPISGHATLYWYQQILGQGPKLLIQFQNNGVVDDSQLPKDRFSAERLKGVDSTLKIQPAKLEDSAVYLCASSSLQGARTNYGYTFGSGTRLTVV.

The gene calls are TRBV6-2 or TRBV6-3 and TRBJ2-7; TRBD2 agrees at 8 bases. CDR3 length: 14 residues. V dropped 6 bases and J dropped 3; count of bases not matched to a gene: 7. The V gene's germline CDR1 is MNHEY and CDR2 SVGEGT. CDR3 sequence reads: CASSRAGVHYEQYF. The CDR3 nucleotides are TGTGCCAGCAGCAGAGCGGGGGTCCACTACGAGCAGTACTTC.

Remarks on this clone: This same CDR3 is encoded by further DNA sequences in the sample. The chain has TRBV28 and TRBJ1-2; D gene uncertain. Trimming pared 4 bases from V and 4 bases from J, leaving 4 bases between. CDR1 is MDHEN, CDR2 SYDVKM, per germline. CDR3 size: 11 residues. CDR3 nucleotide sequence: TGTGCCAGCAGTTCCTCCTATGGCTACACCTTC. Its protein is CASSSSYGYTF.

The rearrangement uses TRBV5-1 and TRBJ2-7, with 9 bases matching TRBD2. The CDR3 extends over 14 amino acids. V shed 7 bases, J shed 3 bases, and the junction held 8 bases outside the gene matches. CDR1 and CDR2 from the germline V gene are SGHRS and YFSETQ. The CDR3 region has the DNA TGCGCCAGCGGAAAGCGGGGGGACCGCTACGAGCAGTACTTC. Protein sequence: CASGKRGDRYEQYF.

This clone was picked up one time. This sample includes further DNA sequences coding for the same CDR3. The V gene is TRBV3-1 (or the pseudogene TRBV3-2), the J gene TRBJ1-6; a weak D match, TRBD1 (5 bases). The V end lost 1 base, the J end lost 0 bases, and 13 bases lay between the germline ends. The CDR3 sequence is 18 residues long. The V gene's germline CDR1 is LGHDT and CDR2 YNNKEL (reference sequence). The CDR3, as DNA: TGTGCCAGCAGCCAAGTGTATGGGGGGAGCTCCTATAATTCACCCCTCCACTTT. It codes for CASSQVYGGSSYNSPLHF.

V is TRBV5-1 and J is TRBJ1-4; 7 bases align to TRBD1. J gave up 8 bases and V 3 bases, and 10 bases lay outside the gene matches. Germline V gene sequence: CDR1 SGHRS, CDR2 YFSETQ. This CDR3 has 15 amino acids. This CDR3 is CASSSTGALNEKLFF. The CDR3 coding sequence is TGCGCCAGCAGCTCCACAGGGGCCCTCAACGAAAAACTGTTTTTT.

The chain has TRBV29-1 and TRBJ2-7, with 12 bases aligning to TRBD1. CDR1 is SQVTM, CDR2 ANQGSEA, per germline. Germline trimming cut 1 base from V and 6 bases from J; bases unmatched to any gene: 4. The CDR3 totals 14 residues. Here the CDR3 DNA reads TGCAGCGTTGAAGGGGGACAGGGGGCACGCGAGCAGTACTTC. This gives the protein CSVEGGQGAREQYF.

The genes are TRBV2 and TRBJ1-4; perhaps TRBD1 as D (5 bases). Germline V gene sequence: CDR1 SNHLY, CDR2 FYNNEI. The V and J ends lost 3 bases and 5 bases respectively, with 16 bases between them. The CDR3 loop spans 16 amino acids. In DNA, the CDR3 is TGTGCCAGCAGTGAGAGGAGGGGATTTGGAAATGAAAAACTGTTTTTT. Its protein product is CASSERRGFGNEKLFF.

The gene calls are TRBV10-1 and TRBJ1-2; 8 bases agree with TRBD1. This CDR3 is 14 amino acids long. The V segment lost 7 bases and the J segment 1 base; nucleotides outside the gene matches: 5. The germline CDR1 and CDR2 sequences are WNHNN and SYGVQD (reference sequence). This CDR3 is CASTTDRDNYGYTF. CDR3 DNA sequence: TGCGCCAGCACCACGGACAGGGATAACTATGGCTACACCTTC.

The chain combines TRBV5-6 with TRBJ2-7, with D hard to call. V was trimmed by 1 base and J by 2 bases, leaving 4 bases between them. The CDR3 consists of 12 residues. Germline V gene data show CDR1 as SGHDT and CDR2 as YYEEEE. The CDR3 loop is CASSLTPYEQYF. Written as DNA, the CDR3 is TGTGCCAGCAGCTTGACACCCTACGAGCAGTACTTC. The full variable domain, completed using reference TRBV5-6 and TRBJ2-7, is DAGVTQSPTHLIKTRGQQVTLRCSPKSGHDTVSWYQQALGQGPQFIFQYYEEEERQRGNFPDRFSGHQFPNYSSELNVNALLLGDSALYLCASSLTPYEQYFGPGTRLTVT.

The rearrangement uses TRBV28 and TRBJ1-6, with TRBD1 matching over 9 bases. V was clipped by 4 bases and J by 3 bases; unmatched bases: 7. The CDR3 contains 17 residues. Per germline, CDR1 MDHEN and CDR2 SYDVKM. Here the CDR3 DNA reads TGTGCCAGCAGTTCGGGACAGGGAAGCGACTATAATTCACCCCTCCACTTT. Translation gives CASSSGQGSDYNSPLHF.

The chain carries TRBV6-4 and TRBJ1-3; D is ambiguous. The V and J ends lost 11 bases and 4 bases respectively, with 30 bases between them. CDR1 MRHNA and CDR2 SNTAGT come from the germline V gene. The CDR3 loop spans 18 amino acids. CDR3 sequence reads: CASRRPDTYQTWGNTIYF. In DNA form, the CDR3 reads TGTGCCTCTCGCCGACCTGACACTTACCAGACCTGGGGAAACACCATATATTTT.

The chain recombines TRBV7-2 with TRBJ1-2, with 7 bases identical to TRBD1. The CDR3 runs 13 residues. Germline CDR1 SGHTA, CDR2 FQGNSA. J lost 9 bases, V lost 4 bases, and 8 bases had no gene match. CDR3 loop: CASSSSRDRSYTF. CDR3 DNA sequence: TGTGCCAGCAGCTCGTCCCGGGACAGAAGCTACACCTTC.

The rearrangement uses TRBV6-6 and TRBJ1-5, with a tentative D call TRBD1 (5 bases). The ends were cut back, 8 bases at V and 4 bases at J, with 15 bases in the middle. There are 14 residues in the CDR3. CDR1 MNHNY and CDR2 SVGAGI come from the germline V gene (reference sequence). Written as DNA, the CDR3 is TGTGCCAGCCGTGGAGGGGTAGGAAATCAGCCCCAGCATTTT. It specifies CASRGGVGNQPQHF.

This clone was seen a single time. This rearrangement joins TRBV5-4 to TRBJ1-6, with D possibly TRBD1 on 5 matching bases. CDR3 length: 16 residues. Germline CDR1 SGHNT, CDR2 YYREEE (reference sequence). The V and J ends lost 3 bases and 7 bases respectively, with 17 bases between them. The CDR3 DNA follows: TGTGCCAGCAGCTCCGCCCATGGGTGGGGGAATTCACCCCTCCACTTT. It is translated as CASSSAHGWGNSPLHF.

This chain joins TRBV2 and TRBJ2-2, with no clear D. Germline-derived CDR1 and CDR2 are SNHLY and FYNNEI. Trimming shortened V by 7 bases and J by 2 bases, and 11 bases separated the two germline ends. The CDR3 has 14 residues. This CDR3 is CASNPRLNTGELFF. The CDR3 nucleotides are TGTGCCAGCAATCCAAGGTTAAACACCGGGGAGCTGTTTTTT.

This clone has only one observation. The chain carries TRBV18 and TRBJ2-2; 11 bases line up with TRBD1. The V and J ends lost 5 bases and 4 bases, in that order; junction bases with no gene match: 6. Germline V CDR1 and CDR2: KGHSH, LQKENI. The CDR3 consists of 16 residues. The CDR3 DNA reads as TGTGCCAGCTCAGACTCCGGGACAGGGGGCACCGGGGAGCTGTTTTTT. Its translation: CASSDSGTGGTGELFF. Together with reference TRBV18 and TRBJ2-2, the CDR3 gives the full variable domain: NAGVMQNPRHLVRRRGQEARLRCSPMKGHSHVYWYRQLPEEGLKFMVYLQKENIIDESGMPKERFSAEFPKEGPSILRIQQVVRGDSAAYFCASSDSGTGGTGELFFGEGSRLTVL.